The clone carrying this TCR beta chain was observed a handful of times. Its antigen is currently unknown. The CDR3 consists of 13 residues. Germline V gives CDR1 KGHSH, CDR2 LQKENI. V dropped 4 bases and J dropped 0 bases, with 1 base sitting between them. This sample stems from a study of vaccination effects on CD4 cells after COVID-19. Study summary: Samples were collected from a few convalescent patients early and late following vaccination. A median of 72 days separated the second dose and sampling.

The culture ran for 10 days before CD4+ T cells were isolated. The person acquired a PCR-confirmed SARS-CoV-2 infection between March and December 2020. Two doses of BNT162b2 or mRNA-1273 vaccine were administered to participants. TCRdb's copy holds only in-frame clones and misses some; the assay was immunoSEQ multiplex PCR. The data hold tens of thousands of clones, with nearly 75% observed a single time. This clonotype was obtained from a human donor who had a prior SARS-CoV-2 infection. The starting material was CD4+ T cells from PBMCs cultured without peptide, obtained after COVID-19 vaccination. The chain links TRBV18 to TRBJ2-6; D unclear. The CDR3 DNA follows: TGTGCCAGCTCACTCTCTGGGGCCAACGTCCTGACTTTC. As protein: CASSLSGANVLTF.